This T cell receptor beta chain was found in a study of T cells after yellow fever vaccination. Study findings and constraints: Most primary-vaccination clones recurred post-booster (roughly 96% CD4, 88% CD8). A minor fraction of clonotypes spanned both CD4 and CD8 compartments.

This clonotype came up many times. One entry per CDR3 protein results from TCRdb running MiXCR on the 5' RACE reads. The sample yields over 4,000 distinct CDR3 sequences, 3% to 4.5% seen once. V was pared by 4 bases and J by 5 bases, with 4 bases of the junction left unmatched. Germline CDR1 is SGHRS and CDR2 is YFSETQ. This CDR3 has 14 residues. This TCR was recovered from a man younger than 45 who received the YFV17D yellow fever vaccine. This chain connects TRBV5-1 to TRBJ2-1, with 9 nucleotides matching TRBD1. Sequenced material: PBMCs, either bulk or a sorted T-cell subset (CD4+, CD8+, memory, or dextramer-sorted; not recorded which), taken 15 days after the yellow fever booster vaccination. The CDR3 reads CASSTGQGDNEQFF. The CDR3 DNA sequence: TGCGCCAGCAGCACGGGACAGGGCGACAATGAGCAGTTCTTC.